The clone carrying this T cell receptor beta chain occurred once. V lost 8 bases, J lost 3 bases, and 22 bases lay in between. The CDR3 contains 16 residues. CDR1 is MNHEY, CDR2 SMNVEV, per germline (reference sequence). The data were taken from a study of CD8 T cells in acute hepatitis C reinfection. Time point denoted: naive CD8 control sorted from an acute-time-point sample. The data were produced by immunoSEQ multiplex PCR, yet TCRdb's version contains in-frame clones alone and is incomplete. Of approximately 40,000 clones detected, approximately 85% appear once; the ten largest clones hold around 9.9%.

This TCR came from a woman aged 18-30 years who spontaneously cleared hepatitis C infection. Sequencing was performed on naive CD8+ T cells from PBMCs. The chain couples TRBV27 to TRBJ1-1; no reliable D call. CDR3 nucleotide sequence: TGTGCCAGCGCCCCCACGCTAGTCAGTTTGGACACTGAAGCTTTCTTT. This codes for CASAPTLVSLDTEAFF.